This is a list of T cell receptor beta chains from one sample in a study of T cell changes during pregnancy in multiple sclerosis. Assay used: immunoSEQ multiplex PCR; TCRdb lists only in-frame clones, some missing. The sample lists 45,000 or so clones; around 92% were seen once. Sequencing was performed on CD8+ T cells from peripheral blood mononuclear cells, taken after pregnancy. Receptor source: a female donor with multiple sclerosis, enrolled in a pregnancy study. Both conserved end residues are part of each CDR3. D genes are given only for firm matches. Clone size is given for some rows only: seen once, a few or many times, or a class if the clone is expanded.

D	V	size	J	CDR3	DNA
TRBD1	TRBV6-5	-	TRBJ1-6	CASSRTGGSSPLHF	TGTGCCAGCAGCCGGACAGGGGGAAGTTCACCCCTCCACTTT
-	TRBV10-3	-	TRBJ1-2	CAISDPELLSYTF	TGTGCCATCAGTGATCCTGAACTTCTCAGCTACACCTTC
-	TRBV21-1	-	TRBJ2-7	CASSNPGTYEQYF	TGTGCCAGCAGCAATCCAGGGACCTACGAGCAGTACTTC
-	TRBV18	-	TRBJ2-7	CASSPSGGPTAYEQYF	TGTGCCAGCTCACCATCCGGGGGGCCAACGGCCTACGAGCAGTACTTC
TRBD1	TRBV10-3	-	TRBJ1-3	CAIRVGQGLQGSGNTIYF	TGTGCCATCAGGGTGGGACAGGGTCTTCAGGGCTCTGGAAACACCATATATTTT
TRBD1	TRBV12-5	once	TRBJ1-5	CASGLAGGAYQPQHF	TGTGCTAGTGGTTTGGCAGGGGGCGCGTATCAGCCCCAGCATTTT
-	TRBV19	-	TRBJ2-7	CASSMGSPSYEQYF	TGTGCCAGTAGTATGGGCAGCCCCTCCTACGAGCAGTACTTC
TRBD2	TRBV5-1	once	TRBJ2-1	CASSHTSGGAFEQFF	TGCGCCAGCAGCCACACTAGCGGGGGGGCCTTTGAGCAGTTCTTC
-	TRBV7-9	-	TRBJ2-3	CASSLGGARTDTQYF	TGTGCCAGCAGCTTAGGTGGGGCCAGAACAGATACGCAGTATTTT
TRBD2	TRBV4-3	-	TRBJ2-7	CASSPLAGGSYEQYF	TGCGCCAGCAGCCCCCTAGCGGGGGGAAGCTACGAGCAGTACTTC
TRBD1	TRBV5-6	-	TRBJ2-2	CASSLDMNLPTGTGELFF	TGTGCCAGCAGCTTGGACATGAATCTTCCGACAGGGACCGGGGAGCTGTTTTTT
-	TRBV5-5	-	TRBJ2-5	CASTGLRETQYF	TGTGCCAGCACCGGACTGCGAGAGACCCAGTACTTC